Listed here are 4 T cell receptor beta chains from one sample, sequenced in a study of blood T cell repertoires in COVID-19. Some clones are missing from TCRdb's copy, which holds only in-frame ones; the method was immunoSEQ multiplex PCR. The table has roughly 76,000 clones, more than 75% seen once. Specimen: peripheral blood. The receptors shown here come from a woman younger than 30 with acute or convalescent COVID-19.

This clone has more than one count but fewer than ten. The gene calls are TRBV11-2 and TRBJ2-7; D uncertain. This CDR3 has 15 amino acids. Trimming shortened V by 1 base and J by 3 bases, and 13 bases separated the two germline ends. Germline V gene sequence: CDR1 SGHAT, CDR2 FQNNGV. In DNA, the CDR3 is TGTGCCAGCAGCTTAGTTGGCGCGGCAGACTACGAGCAGTACTTC. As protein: CASSLVGAADYEQYF.

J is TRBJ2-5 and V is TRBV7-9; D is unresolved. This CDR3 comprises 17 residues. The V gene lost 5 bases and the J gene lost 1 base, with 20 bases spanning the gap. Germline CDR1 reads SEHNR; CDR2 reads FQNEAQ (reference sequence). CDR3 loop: CASSAPSGTEVQETQYF. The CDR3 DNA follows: TGTGCCAGCAGCGCCCCCAGTGGTACAGAAGTCCAAGAGACCCAGTACTTC.

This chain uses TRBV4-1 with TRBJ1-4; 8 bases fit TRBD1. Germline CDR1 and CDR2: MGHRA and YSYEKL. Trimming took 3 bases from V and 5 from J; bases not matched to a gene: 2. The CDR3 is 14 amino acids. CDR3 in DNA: TGCGCCAGCAGCCAGGGACAGGAGAATGAAAAACTGTTTTTT. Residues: CASSQGQENEKLFF.

The CDR3 region is CASRTGGVNTEAFF. CDR3 in DNA: TGTGCCAGTAGGACGGGGGGCGTCAACACTGAAGCTTTCTTT. This rearrangement joins TRBV19 to TRBJ1-1, with D possibly TRBD1 on 6 matching bases. V was cut by 6 bases and J by 2 bases, with 13 bases left in between. CDR3 length equals 14 residues. Per germline, CDR1 LNHDA and CDR2 SQIVND (reference sequence).